This TCR beta chain was recovered during a study of PD-L1 blockade in urothelial cancer. Study overall: About 85% of the roughly 30 patients comprised males who had bladder-origin urothelial cancer. Prior chemotherapy regimens per patient numbered 0 to 3.

Patients in the study were battling locally advanced or metastatic urothelial carcinoma. This clone appeared once. This table comes from immunoSEQ multiplex PCR, and its TCRdb copy is limited to in-frame clones, with some not included. This sample carries tens of thousands of clones, roughly 84% of them seen once, and the ten largest clones take approximately 4.7%. The CDR3 consists of 20 residues. Losses at the gene ends were 3 bases for V and 4 bases for J; bases not matched to a gene: 16. Germline CDR1 and CDR2: MNHEY and SMNVEV (reference sequence). The V gene is TRBV27, the J gene TRBJ2-3; TRBD2 agrees at 13 bases. The input for sequencing was PBMCs, taken around atezolizumab (anti-PD-L1) treatment. The TCR was taken from a man between 65 and 80 years old with urothelial cancer. CDR3 in amino acids: CASSFRGGRTSGRAPDTQYF. The CDR3 DNA is TGTGCCAGCAGTTTTCGAGGGGGAAGAACTAGCGGGAGGGCCCCAGATACGCAGTATTTT.